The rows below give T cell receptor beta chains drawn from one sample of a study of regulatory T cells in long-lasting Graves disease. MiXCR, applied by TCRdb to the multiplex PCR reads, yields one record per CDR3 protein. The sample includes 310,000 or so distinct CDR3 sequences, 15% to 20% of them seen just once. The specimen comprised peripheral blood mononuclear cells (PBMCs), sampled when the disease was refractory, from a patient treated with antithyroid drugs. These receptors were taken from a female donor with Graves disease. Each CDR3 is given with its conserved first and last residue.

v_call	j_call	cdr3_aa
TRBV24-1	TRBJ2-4	CATSDPSDIQYF
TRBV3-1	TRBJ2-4	CASSQSLLAGVKNIQYF
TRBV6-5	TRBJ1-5	CASSYSDSEQPQHF
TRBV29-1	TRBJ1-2	CSVHQGARAGYTF
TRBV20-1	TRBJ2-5	CSARDWRGGRETQYF
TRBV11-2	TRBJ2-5	CASSLPGGETQYF
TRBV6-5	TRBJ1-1	CASSYLRGRGNTEAFF
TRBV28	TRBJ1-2	CASSFHNYGYTF
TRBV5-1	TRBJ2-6	CASRGQGSGANVLTF
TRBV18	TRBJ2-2	CASSPPRSFNGELFF
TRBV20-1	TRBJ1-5	CSARAGTWPQHF
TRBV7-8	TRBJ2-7	CASSYYRDPYQYF
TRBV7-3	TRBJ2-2	CARISLRGLDLSGFSRNTGELFF
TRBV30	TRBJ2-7	CAWSVMYPLAGAYEQYF
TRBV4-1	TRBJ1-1	CASSQGRMNTEAFF
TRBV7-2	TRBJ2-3	CASSLGSGRSPDTQYF
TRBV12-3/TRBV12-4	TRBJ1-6	CASSLTGQLNSPLHF
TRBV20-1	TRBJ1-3	CSAMRGGGNTIYF
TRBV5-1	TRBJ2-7	CASSLEARSYEQYF
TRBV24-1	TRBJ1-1	CATSDLTGRAFF
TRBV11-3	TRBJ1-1	CASSYLGNENTEAFF
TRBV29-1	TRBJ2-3	CSVVGRFGVYTQYF
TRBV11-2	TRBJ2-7	CASHRGQGYEQYF
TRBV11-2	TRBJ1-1	CASSLVEEMNTEAFF
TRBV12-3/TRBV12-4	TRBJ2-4	CASSPSFGIAVLPMEAKNIQYF
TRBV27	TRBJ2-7	CASTPRDRKSEQYF
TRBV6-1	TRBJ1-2	CASSTQGNYGYTF
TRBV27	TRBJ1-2	CASSPSHANYGYTF
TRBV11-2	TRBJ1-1	CASSLRAGPGQINTEAFF
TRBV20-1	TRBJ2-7	CSASASGTSGDLYEQYF
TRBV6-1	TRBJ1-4	CASTRSNGEKLFF
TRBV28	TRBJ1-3	CASSRLAGNTIYF
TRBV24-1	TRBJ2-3	CATSTAEDSTDTQYF
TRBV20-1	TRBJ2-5	CSARDLTGLETQYF
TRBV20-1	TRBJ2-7	CSAYPTGLSYEQYF
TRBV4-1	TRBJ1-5	CASSQAAGRNQPQHF
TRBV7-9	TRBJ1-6	CASSLAQAGANSPLHF
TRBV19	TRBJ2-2	CASSAWGRGTGELFF
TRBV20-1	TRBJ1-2	CSARASGGDNYGYTF
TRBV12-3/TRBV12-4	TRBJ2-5	CASSPGHLYQETQYF
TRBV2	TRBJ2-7	CASSKTGTGSNEQYF
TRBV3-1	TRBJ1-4	CASSLRSGVSNEKLFF
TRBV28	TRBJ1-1	CASSLEGVAFF
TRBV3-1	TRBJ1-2	CASSQTLDYGYTF
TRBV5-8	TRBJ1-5	CASSLVQGDPQHF
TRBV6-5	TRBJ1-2	CASSYSAGNGYTF
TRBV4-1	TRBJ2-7	CASSQDRLAGFYEQYF
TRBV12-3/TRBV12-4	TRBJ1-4	CASSLWGLGFPNEKLFF
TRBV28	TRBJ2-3	CASSLWASGTDTQYF
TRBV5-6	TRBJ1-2	CASSSRHLYGYTF
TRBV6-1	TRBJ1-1	CASSPWRFGTEAFF
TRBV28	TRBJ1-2	CASRKIDRGVTF
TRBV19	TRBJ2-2	CASSGDGTAFTGELFF
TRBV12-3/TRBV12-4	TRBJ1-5	CASSPVTGGNQPQHF
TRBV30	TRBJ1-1	CAWSVQPGQGRTEAFF
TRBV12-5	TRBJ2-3	CASGLVVRGEADTQYF
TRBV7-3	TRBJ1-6	CASSSDRDSPLHF